This TCR beta chain was observed in a study of blood T cell repertoires in COVID-19 (dated by TCRdb to about 2020). Background for the entire study: Samples from collaborators originated in the United States, Italy and Spain and spanned both the acute and convalescent phases of COVID-19. The prospective study material was composed of cDNA or gDNA derived from T cells, B-cell-depleted T cells, or PBMCs. Subjects who had been exposed to COVID-19, were actively infected with it, or had recovered from it provided the deeply sampled blood TCRbeta repertoires that made up the dataset. The repertoires were made available in a free public database intended to serve as a resource for research on the immune response to SARS-CoV-2. Samples came from the ongoing ImmuneRACE study (first 160 participants) plus 1,254 subjects from 6 global collaborators. A de-identified subject ID, COVID-19 status, age in years and sex were almost always included in the sample metadata. HLA class I and class II types, where available, came from metadata supplied by the sample provider rather than from assay-based typing.

The paper's findings and limits, for the study overall: The quantity of clinical and demographic metadata differed by source and by participant and was supplied without curation.

The immunoSEQ Assay, a bias-controlled multiplex PCR, was used to amplify TCRbeta CDR3 regions from genomic DNA. For the original study's pipeline: The number of nucleated cells in each sample was estimated by amplification of reference gene primers within the assay. To quantify the absolute abundance of each unique TCRbeta CDR3 rearrangement, sequence reads were collapsed and filtered. Productive Simpson clonality was computed per sample as the square root of Simpson's diversity index over productive rearrangements. Held by TCRdb, this immuneACCESS table contains in-frame sequences only and omits some clones. Under half of the omission traces to an unresolved V gene where checked; the cause of the rest is unknown. The V and J calls and the clone size are those of that table, but D and trimming were determined from the DNA. This sample comprises about 200,000 clones, around 83% of them detected only once. 13% of the sample goes to the ten largest clones.

Worth noting for this clone: No antigen is known for it. Base qualities are not provided; no much larger clone lies one nucleotide away.

The CDR3 goes from the cysteine to the phenylalanine over 14 residues. CDR3 DNA only is kept here, 42 bases in frame from base 1. Deletion took 4 bases off V and 1 base off J, with a span of 5 bases between the germline ends. CDR1 and CDR2 are read off the germline V gene (reference sequence) as LGHDT and YNNKEL. Whole blood was collected in K2EDTA tubes by collaborating institutions according to the institutions' own protocols. For TCRbeta analysis, collaborators shipped samples as frozen whole blood, isolated PBMCs, or DNA extracted from either of those sample types. The chain couples TRBV3-1 (or the pseudogene TRBV3-2) to TRBJ2-6, with the D segment identity uncertain. This sequence was found in a human donor in a cohort sampled during active COVID-19. Sequenced sample: peripheral blood. Read as DNA, the sequence is TGTGCCAGCAGCCTCACATCTGGGGCCAACGTCCTGACTTTC. The translation is CASSLTSGANVLTF.